The T cell receptor beta chain described here comes from a study of T-cell reconstitution after alpha-beta-depleted transplantation in children. General study results and limits: Day-60 TCRbeta diversity that was high in some patients was derived from surviving recipient T cells and thymic progenitors. Approximately two months post-transplant, alpha-beta T cells reportedly originated from several hundred expanded graft clones. T-cell numbers and diversity one year post-transplant derived largely from freshly generated T cells.

During its preparation, the TCRbeta library received unique molecular identifiers. MiXCR, run by TCRdb on the PCR reads, gives a single entry per CDR3 protein. Of around 190,000 distinct CDR3 sequences listed, roughly 7% were seen once; the top ten hold less than 7%. This CDR3 contains 13 residues. The V and J ends lost 2 bases and 8 bases respectively, with 10 bases between them. This clonotype has a count of ten or more. Its target is unknown. Material: PBMCs, obtained before TCRalphabeta/CD19-depleted stem cell transplant. V is TRBV12-3 or TRBV12-4 and J is TRBJ2-1; no definite D call. The TCR sequence derives from a boy aged 2 to 10 with acute lymphoblastic leukemia, due to receive a stem cell transplant. The CDR3 nucleotides are TGTGCCAGCAGTTTATCGGTTGGCGATGAGCAGTTCTTC. Amino acids: CASSLSVGDEQFF.